This T cell receptor beta chain was profiled in a study of T cell changes during pregnancy in multiple sclerosis. This CDR3 spans 13 amino acids. Trimming shortened V by 5 bases and J by 1 base, and 8 bases separated the two germline ends. Looked up from germline, CDR1 is LNHDA and CDR2 is SQIVND (reference sequence). Only in-frame clones appear in the TCRdb table, and some are missing; sequencing was by immunoSEQ multiplex PCR. The sample comprises more than 30,000 clones, about 89% of which are singletons, and about 0.4% rests with the top ten. The rearrangement joins TRBV19 to TRBJ1-1, with D hard to call. The sample was CD4+ T cells from peripheral blood mononuclear cells, taken in the third trimester of pregnancy. The clonotype was recovered from a female donor in good health, enrolled as a control in a pregnancy study. The CDR3 sequence: CASSWQENTEAFF. The CDR3 bases are TGTGCCAGTAGTTGGCAGGAGAACACTGAAGCTTTCTTT.